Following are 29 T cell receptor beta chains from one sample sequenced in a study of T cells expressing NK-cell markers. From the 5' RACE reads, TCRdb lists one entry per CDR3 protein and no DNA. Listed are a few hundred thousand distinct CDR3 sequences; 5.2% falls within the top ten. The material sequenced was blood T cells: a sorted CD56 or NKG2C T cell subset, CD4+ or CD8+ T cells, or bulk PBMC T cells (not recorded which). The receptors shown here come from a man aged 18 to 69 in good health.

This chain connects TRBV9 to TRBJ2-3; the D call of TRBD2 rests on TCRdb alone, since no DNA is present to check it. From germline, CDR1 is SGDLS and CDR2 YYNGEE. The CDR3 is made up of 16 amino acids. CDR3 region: CASSQDLAGGRNTQYF. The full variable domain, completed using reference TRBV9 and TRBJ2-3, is DSGVTQTPKHLITATGQRVTLRCSPRSGDLSVYWYQQSLDQGLQFLIQYYNGEERAKGNILERFSAQQFPDLHSELNLSSLELGDSALYFCASSQDLAGGRNTQYFGPGTRLTVL.

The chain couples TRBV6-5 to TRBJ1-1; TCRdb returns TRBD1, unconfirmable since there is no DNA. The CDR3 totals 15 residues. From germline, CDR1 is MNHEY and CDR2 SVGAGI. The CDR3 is CASSYLGTGSTEAFF.

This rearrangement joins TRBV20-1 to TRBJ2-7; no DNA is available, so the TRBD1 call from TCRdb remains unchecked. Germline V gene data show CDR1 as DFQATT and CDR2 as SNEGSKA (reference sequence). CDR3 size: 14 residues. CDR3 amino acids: CSTNRGRVRYEQYF.

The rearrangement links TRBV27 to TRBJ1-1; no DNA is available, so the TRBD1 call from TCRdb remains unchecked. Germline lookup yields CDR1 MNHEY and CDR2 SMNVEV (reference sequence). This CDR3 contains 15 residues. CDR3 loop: CASSFEGQGYTEAFF.

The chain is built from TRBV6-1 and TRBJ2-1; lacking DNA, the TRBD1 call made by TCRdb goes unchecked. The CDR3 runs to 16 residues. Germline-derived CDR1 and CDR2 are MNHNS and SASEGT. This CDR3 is CASLRGRDRSNNEQFF.

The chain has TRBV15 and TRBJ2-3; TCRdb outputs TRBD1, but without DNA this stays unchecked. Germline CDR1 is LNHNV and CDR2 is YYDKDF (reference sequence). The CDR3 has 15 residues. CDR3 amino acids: CATSRDWGNTDTQYF.

CDR3 sequence: CASSPGQPVNSPLHF. The chain joins TRBV12-3 or TRBV12-4 to TRBJ1-6; no DNA is available, so the TRBD1 call from TCRdb remains unchecked. The CDR3 sequence is 15 residues long.

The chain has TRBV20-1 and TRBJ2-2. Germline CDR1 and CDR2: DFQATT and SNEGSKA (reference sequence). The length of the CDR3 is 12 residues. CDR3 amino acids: CSGRRNTGELFF.

CDR3 region: CASSGDRETQYF. The chain carries TRBV7-7 and TRBJ2-5; the TRBD1 assignment by TCRdb is unverifiable without DNA. Germline CDR1 and CDR2: SSHAT and FNYEAQ (reference sequence). CDR3 size: 12 residues.

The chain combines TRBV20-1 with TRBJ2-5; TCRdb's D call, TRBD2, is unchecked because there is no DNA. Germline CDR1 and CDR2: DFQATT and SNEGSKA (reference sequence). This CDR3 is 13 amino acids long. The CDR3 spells CSSGRSGRETQYF.

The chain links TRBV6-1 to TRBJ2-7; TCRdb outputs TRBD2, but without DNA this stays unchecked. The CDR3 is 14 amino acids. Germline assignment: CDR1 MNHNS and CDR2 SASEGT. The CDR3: CASSPTSDGESRYF.

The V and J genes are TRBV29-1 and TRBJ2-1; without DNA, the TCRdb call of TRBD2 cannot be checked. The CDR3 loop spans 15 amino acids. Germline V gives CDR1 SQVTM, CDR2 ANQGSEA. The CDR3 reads CSVVTSGRSYNEQFF.

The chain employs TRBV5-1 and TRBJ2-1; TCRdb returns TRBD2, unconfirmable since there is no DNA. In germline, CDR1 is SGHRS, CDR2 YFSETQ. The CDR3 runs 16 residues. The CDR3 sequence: CASSLAVTSTDNEQFF.

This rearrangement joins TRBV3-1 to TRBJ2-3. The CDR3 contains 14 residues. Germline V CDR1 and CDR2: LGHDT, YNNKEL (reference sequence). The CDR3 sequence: CASSLSYSTDTQYF.

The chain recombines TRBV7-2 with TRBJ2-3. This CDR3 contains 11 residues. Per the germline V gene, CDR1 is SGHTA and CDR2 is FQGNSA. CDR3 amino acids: CASKYRDTQYF. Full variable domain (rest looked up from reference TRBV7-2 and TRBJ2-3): GAGVSQSPSNKVTEKGKDVELRCDPISGHTALYWYRQSLGQGLEFLIYFQGNSAPDKSGLPSDRFSAERTGGSVSTLTIQRTQQEDSAVYLCASKYRDTQYFGPGTRLTVL.

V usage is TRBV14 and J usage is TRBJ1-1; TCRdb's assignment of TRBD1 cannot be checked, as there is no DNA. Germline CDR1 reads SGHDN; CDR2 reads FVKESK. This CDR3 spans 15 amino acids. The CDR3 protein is CASSPLTGIRGEAFF.

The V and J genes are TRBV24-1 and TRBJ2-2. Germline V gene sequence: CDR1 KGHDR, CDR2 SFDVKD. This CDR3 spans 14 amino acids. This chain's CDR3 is CATSGQAVGGELFF.

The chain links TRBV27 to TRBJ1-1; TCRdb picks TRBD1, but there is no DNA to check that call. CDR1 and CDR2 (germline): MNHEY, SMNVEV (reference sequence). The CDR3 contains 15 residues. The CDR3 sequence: CASSGGQGRLTEAFF.

CDR3 protein: CASTPIVGNGINSGNTIYF. The chain is built from TRBV12-3 or TRBV12-4 and TRBJ1-3; the D call of TRBD1 rests on TCRdb alone, since no DNA is present to check it. The CDR3 contains 19 residues.

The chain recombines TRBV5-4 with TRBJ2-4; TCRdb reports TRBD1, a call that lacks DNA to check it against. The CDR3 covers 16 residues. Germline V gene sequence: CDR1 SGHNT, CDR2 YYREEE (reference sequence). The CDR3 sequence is CASSAEQGSGKNIQYF.

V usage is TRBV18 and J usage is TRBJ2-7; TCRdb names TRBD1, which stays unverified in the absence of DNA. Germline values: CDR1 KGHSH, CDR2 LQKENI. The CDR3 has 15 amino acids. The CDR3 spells CASSRGTGGAYEQYF.

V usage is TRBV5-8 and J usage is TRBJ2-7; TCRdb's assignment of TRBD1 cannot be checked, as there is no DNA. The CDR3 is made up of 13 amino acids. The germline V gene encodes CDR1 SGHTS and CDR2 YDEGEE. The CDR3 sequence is CASSRTVTYEQYF.

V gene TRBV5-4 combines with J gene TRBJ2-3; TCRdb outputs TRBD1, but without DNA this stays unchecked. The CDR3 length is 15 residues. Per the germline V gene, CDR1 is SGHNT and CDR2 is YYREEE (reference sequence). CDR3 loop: CASSRTGALSDTQYF. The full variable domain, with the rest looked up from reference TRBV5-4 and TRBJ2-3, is ETGVTQSPTHLIKTRGQQVTLRCSSQSGHNTVSWYQQALGQGPQFIFQYYREEENGRGNFPPRFSGLQFPNYSSELNVNALELDDSALYLCASSRTGALSDTQYFGPGTRLTVL.

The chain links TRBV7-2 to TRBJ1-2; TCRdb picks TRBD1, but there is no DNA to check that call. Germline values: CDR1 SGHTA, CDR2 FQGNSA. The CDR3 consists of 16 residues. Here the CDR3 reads CASSLVAGALGYGYTF.

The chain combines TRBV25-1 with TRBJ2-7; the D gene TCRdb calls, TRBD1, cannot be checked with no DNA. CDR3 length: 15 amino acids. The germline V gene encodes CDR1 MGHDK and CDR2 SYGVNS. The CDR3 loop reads CASSDTGGSSYEQYF.

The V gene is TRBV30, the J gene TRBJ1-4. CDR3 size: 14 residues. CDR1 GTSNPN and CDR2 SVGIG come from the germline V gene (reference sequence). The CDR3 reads CAWSVWQREEKLFF.

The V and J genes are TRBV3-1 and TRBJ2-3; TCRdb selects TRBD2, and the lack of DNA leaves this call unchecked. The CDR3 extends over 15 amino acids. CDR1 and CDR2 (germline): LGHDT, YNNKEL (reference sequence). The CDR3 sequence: CASSRLGGSTDTQYF.

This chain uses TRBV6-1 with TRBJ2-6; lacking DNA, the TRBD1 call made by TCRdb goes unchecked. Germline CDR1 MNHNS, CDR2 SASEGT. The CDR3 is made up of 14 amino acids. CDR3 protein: CASGDRAGANVLTF.

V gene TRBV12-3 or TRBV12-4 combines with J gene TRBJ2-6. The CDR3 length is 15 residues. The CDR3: CASSFETTGANVLTF.